Reported below is one T cell receptor (beta chain). The entry originates in a study of cytomegalovirus exposure and HLA in healthy donors. The germline V and J ends were trimmed by 3 bases and 9 bases, with 15 bases remaining between them. This CDR3 contains 15 residues. Germline values: CDR1 MGHRA, CDR2 YSYEKL. Vbeta (60) and Jbeta (13) primers were used in the PCR. Assay: immunoSEQ multiplex PCR; the TCRdb copy retains only in-frame clones and omits some. The data contain 100,000 to 140,000 clones, roughly 72% of them seen just once; the ten biggest clones take up roughly 8%. This TCR came from a man aged 25-40 years in good health and CMV-seronegative. This chain joins TRBV4-1 and TRBJ1-6; D unresolved. Sequenced sample: PBMCs. The CDR3: CASSQEFPSGSPLHF. The DNA of the CDR3 is TGCGCCAGCAGCCAGGAATTTCCGAGCGGTTCACCCCTCCACTTT.